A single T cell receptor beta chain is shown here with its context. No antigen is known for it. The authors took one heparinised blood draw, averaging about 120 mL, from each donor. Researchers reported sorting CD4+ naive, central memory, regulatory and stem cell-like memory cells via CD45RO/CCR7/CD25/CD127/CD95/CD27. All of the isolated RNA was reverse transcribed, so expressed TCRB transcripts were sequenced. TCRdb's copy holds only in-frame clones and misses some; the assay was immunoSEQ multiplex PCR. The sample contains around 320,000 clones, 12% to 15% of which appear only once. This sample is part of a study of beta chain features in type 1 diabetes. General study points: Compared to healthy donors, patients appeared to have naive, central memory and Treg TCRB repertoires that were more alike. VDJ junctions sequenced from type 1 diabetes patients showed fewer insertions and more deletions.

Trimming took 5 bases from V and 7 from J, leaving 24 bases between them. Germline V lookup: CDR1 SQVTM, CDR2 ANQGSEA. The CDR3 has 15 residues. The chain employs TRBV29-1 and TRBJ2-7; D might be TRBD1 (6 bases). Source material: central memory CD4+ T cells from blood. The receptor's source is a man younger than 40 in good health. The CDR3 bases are TGCAGCGTTCTCTCCCTGCAAGGACAGCCTGGAGAGCAGTACTTC. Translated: CSVLSLQGQPGEQYF.